The 11 T cell receptor beta chains presented below share a single source sample, sequenced in a study of blood T cell repertoires in COVID-19 (dated by TCRdb to 2019 to 2021). The method was the immunoSEQ multiplex PCR assay. TCRdb provides this immuneACCESS table in a form limited to in-frame rearrangements. Some clones are lacking; in checked studies, under half of them reflect an unresolved V gene, and why the rest are absent is not known. The sample contains 360,000 or so clones, about 90% of them found a single time. The ten top clones hold 6.5% of the sample. Material for sequencing was peripheral blood. These TCRs come from a man aged 18 to 29 with active or convalescent COVID-19.

The V call is TRBV5-6, the J call TRBJ1-5; 10 positions match TRBD1. Per the germline V gene, CDR1 is SGHDT and CDR2 is YYEEEE. CDR3 length: 18 amino acids. The V gene end was trimmed by 4 bases and the J gene end by 4 bases; junction bases not matched to a gene: 14. DNA of the CDR3: TGTGCCAGCAGCGCAGGAGAAAGACGGACAGGGGGTAATCAGCCCCAGCATTTT. Its protein is CASSAGERRTGGNQPQHF.

The rearrangement uses TRBV9 and TRBJ1-4, with 9 bases matching TRBD1. This CDR3 has 14 residues. CDR1 is SGDLS and CDR2 is YYNGEE in the germline V gene. Germline trimming cut 3 bases from V and 8 bases from J; bases unmatched to any gene: 5. CDR3 amino acids: CASSGTGGEEKLFF. Written as DNA, the CDR3 is TGTGCCAGCAGCGGCACAGGGGGCGAGGAAAAACTGTTTTTT.

This chain uses TRBV28 with TRBJ1-6; D is ambiguous. V was shortened by 1 base and J by 6 bases, with 7 bases between the two germline ends. This CDR3 has 14 amino acids. Germline CDR1 MDHEN, CDR2 SYDVKM. The CDR3 reads CASSLLAGNSPLHF. The CDR3 DNA reads as TGTGCCAGCAGTTTATTGGCGGGTAATTCACCCCTCCACTTT.

The chain uses TRBV15 and TRBJ2-6, with D possibly matching TRBD2 (7 bases). The CDR3 is made up of 17 amino acids. Germline V lookup: CDR1 LNHNV, CDR2 YYDKDF (reference sequence). The V gene lost 0 bases and the J gene lost 4 bases, with 13 bases spanning the gap. In nucleotides, the CDR3 is TGTGCCACCAGCAGAGATCCGGGGGGCTTGGGGGCCAACGTCCTGACTTTC. Translating it yields CATSRDPGGLGANVLTF.

This chain links TRBV7-9 with TRBJ2-1; the D gene is possibly TRBD2 (5 bases). The length of the CDR3 is 14 residues. The germline gives CDR1 SEHNR, CDR2 FQNEAQ (reference sequence). The ends were cut back, 5 bases at V and 6 bases at J, with 14 bases in the middle. Written as DNA, the CDR3 is TGTGCCAGCAGCCCTCGCCGGGAATCCAATGAGCAGTTCTTC. As protein: CASSPRRESNEQFF.

This clone was detected once. The rearrangement joins TRBV7-8 to TRBJ2-7; the D is unclear. The ends were cut back, 2 bases at V and 0 bases at J, with 11 bases in the middle. The CDR3 has 15 amino acids. Germline loops: CDR1 SGHVS, CDR2 FQNEAQ. Here the CDR3 reads CASSLLSPGSYEQYF. The CDR3 DNA follows: TGTGCCAGCAGCTTACTCTCGCCGGGCTCCTACGAGCAGTACTTC.

In its sample, this clone was seen a few times. The rearrangement links TRBV11-2 to TRBJ2-1; 9 bases align to TRBD1. The CDR3 covers 15 residues. CDR1 and CDR2 from the germline V gene are SGHAT and FQNNGV. V dropped 5 bases and J dropped 5; count of bases not matched to a gene: 7. CDR3 protein: CASSLNRGLDNEQFF. In DNA, the CDR3 is TGTGCCAGCAGCCTAAACAGGGGGCTAGACAATGAGCAGTTCTTC.

J is TRBJ1-5 and V is TRBV19; no clear D. Germline CDR1 and CDR2: LNHDA and SQIVND (reference sequence). Trimming took 5 bases from V and 3 from J, leaving 8 bases between them. The CDR3 runs to 13 residues. The DNA for the CDR3 is TGTGCCAGTAGTTTGGCCGACAATCAGCCCCAGCATTTT. Protein product: CASSLADNQPQHF. The entire variable domain, with the rest obtained from reference TRBV19 and TRBJ1-5, is as follows: DGGITQSPKYLFRKEGQNVTLSCEQNLNHDAMYWYRQDPGQGLRLIYYSQIVNDFQKGDIAEGYSVSREKKESFPLTVTSAQKNPTAFYLCASSLADNQPQHFGDGTRLSIL.

V usage is TRBV5-8 and J usage is TRBJ1-4; D remains ambiguous. Trimming left V 4 bases short and J 0 bases short, with 13 bases between. The CDR3 length is 16 residues. In germline, CDR1 is SGHTS, CDR2 YDEGEE. Written as DNA, the CDR3 is TGTGCCAGCAGCGCGGGGAATGCGGCAACTAATGAAAAACTGTTTTTT. Amino acid sequence: CASSAGNAATNEKLFF.

J is TRBJ2-3 and V is TRBV27; 10 positions match TRBD1. This CDR3 contains 16 residues. The trim removed 4 bases at V and 7 bases at J, leaving 11 bases unmatched. The V gene's germline CDR1 is MNHEY and CDR2 SMNVEV (reference sequence). This chain's CDR3 is CASSSERDRGGHTQYF. The DNA of the CDR3 is TGTGCCAGCAGTTCCGAAAGGGACAGGGGAGGACATACGCAGTATTTT.

The chain carries TRBV6-6 and TRBJ2-1, with D perhaps matching TRBD2 (5 bases). With 5 bases removed from V and 4 bases from J, the gap between germline ends came to 9 bases. CDR1 is MNHNY, CDR2 SVGAGI, per germline (reference sequence). The CDR3 runs to 13 residues. The CDR3 reads CASSPRDYNEQFF. CDR3 nucleotide sequence: TGTGCCAGCAGTCCCCGGGATTACAATGAGCAGTTCTTC.